This TCR beta chain came from a study of blood T cell repertoires in COVID-19. Study summary: Sources were T cells, B-cell-depleted T cells, or PBMCs; the material itself was cDNA or gDNA.

The germline gives CDR1 SGHNT, CDR2 YYREEE (reference sequence). The V and J ends lost 4 bases and 8 bases respectively, with 12 bases between them. This CDR3 region has 13 residues. How the authors handled the data: By means of reference gene primer amplification, nucleated cell counts were estimated. The protocol was immunoSEQ multiplex PCR, while the TCRdb copy is restricted to in-frame clones and leaves out a portion. Clone size and V and J calls were adopted from that table, with D and trimming inferred from the DNA. Among some 80,000 clones, under 85% were seen once, and the ten largest hold about 10%.

This chain joins TRBV5-4 and TRBJ1-4; D remains unclear. The sequenced material came from peripheral blood. The receptor was derived from a human donor in a cohort sampled during active COVID-19. The CDR3 region has the DNA TGTGCCAGCAGCCTCCCCCCGGGGGAAAAACTGTTTTTT. Translated: CASSLPPGEKLFF.